This TCR beta chain was observed in a study of vaccination and CD4 T cells after COVID-19. Study-level information: Two mRNA vaccine doses were given, either BNT162b2 or mRNA-1273. A CEFX pool, an HIV-1 Nef pool, or else no peptide went into the control cultures.

Cultured CD4+ T-cell DNA underwent Oncomine TCR Beta short-read sequencing. Genomic DNA was isolated from CD4+ T cells that had been cultured. TCRdb recomputed calls from the PCR reads with MiXCR, one row per CDR3 protein. This sample has 20,000 or so distinct CDR3 sequences; 51% occur once, and the top ten carry roughly 10%. This CDR3 has 16 amino acids. Germline-derived CDR1 and CDR2 are ENHRY and SYGVKD. The V and J ends lost 0 bases and 3 bases, in that order; junction bases with no gene match: 6. Concerning this clonotype itself: Its antigen remains unknown.

The treatment here: approximately 9-day PBMC culture with coronavirus spike peptide pools or control peptides (ViraFEST assay). ViraFEST grew antigen-specific T cells using peptide pools, then sequenced TCRs. Specimen: CD4+ T cells from blood, cultured in vitro, collected before SARS-CoV-2 vaccination. V usage is TRBV10-3 and J usage is TRBJ2-7; 9 bases fit TRBD2. The TCR originated in a human donor who had recovered from COVID-19. The CDR3 region is CAISESRASGNYEQYF. The CDR3, as DNA: TGTGCCATCAGTGAGTCGAGGGCTAGCGGGAACTACGAGCAGTACTTC.